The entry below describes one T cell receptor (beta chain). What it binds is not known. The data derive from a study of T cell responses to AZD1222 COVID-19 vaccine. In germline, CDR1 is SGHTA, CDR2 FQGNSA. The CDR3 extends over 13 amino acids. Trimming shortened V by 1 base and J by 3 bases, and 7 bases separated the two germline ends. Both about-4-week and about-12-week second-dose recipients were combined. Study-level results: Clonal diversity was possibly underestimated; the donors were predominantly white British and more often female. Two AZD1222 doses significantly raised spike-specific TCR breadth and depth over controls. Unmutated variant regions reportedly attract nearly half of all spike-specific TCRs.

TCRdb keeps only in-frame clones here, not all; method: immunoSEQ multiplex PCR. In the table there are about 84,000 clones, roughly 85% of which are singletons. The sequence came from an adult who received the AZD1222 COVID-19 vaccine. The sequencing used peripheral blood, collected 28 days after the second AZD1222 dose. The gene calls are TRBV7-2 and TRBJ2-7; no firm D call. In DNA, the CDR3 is TGTGCCAGCAGCTTAGGCCAGCGCTACGAGCAGTACTTC. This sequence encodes CASSLGQRYEQYF.